Shown below are 18 T cell receptor beta chains from a single sample sequenced in a study of sequential checkpoint blockade in melanoma. Profiling relied on immunoSEQ multiplex PCR, and the TCRdb table lists in-frame clones only, not all of them. The repertoire holds a few thousand clones, 30% to 45% seen once, with 8% to 9.5% in the top ten. Stated treatment: randomized to nivolumab then ipilimumab (arm A) or the reverse (arm B). Sequenced material: tumor tissue (inferred from file names), taken from a patient given nivolumab and ipilimumab in sequence. The receptor set was obtained from a human donor with melanoma.

The V and J genes are TRBV9 and TRBJ1-3; no clear D. In germline, CDR1 is SGDLS, CDR2 YYNGEE. This CDR3 is 16 amino acids long. Trimming shortened V by 7 bases and J by 0 bases, and 17 bases separated the two germline ends. The DNA for the CDR3 is TGTGCCAGCCGTGAACGCGGCAGAGTCTCTGGAAACACCATATATTTT. The encoded protein is CASRERGRVSGNTIYF.

The chain couples TRBV19 to TRBJ1-2; a possible D gene is TRBD1 (6 bases). The ends were cut back, 8 bases at V and 5 bases at J, with 12 bases in the middle. Germline lookup yields CDR1 LNHDA and CDR2 SQIVND (reference sequence). The CDR3 is made up of 12 amino acids. CDR3 sequence (DNA): TGTGCCAGTCGCGACAGGTGGTATGGCTACACCTTC. Translated: CASRDRWYGYTF.

This clone was observed a handful of times. The V call is TRBV6-8, the J call TRBJ1-2; the match to TRBD1 covers 10 bases. The CDR3 is made up of 13 amino acids. V shed 7 bases, J shed 6 bases, and the junction held 5 bases outside the gene matches. Germline CDR1 and CDR2: MNHGY and SAAAGT. CDR3 nucleotides: TGTGCCAGCACTCTTGGGACAGGGGATGGCTACACCTTC. Its protein is CASTLGTGDGYTF.

This clone appeared a few times. The chain carries TRBV11-3 and TRBJ2-7, with TRBD1 identical over 8 bases. CDR3 size: 14 residues. With V trimmed by 3 bases and J by 1 base, 2 bases remained unmatched. Germline values: CDR1 SGHNT, CDR2 YENEEA. The DNA for the CDR3 is TGTGCCAGCAGCTTGGGACAGGCTTCCTACGAGCAGTACTTC. Amino acids: CASSLGQASYEQYF. Combining the CDR3 with reference TRBV11-3 and TRBJ2-7 gives the whole variable domain EAGVVQSPRYKIIEKKQPVAFWCNPISGHNTLYWYLQNLGQGPELLIRYENEEAVDDSQLPKDRFSAERLKGVDSTLKIQPAELGDSAVYLCASSLGQASYEQYFGPGTRLTVT.

This clone is judged large (0.1 to 1%). V is TRBV18 and J is TRBJ1-1, with D unresolved. Trimming pared 2 bases from V and 4 bases from J, leaving 11 bases between. This CDR3 comprises 14 residues. Germline loops: CDR1 KGHSH, CDR2 LQKENI. CDR3 coding DNA: TGTGCCAGCTCACCAGTTGGCAGTAGCACTGAAGCTTTCTTT. The encoded protein is CASSPVGSSTEAFF. Variable domain in full (rest from reference TRBV18 and TRBJ1-1): NAGVMQNPRHLVRRRGQEARLRCSPMKGHSHVYWYRQLPEEGLKFMVYLQKENIIDESGMPKERFSAEFPKEGPSILRIQQVVRGDSAAYFCASSPVGSSTEAFFGQGTRLTVV.

This clone was counted a few times. The chain links TRBV11-3 to TRBJ2-1, with TRBD2 identical over 11 bases. J gave up 4 bases and V 1 base, and 0 bases lay outside the gene matches. The CDR3 contains 15 residues. Germline CDR1 and CDR2: SGHNT and YENEEA. The CDR3 DNA sequence: TGTGCCAGCAGCTTAGGACTAGCGGGGTACAATGAGCAGTTCTTC. It specifies CASSLGLAGYNEQFF.

The V gene is TRBV6-4, the J gene TRBJ1-1, with D hard to call. Trimming shortened V by 4 bases and J by 5 bases, and 5 bases separated the two germline ends. This CDR3 is 11 amino acids long. CDR1 is MRHNA, CDR2 SNTAGT, per germline. The DNA for the CDR3 is TGTGCCAGCAGTGTAGAAACTGAAGCTTTCTTT. Translated: CASSVETEAFF.

A few counts support this clone. The genes are TRBV30 and TRBJ1-5; 7 nucleotides line up with TRBD1. With 2 bases clipped from V and 6 bases from J, the junction kept 7 bases outside the gene matches. The CDR3 has 14 amino acids. CDR1 GTSNPN and CDR2 SVGIG come from the germline V gene (reference sequence). The CDR3 spells CAWSRTGDGQPQHF. CDR3 nucleotide sequence: TGTGCCTGGAGTAGAACAGGGGACGGTCAGCCCCAGCATTTT.

V usage is TRBV25-1 and J usage is TRBJ2-7; 10 bases map to TRBD2. The length of the CDR3 is 15 residues. CDR1 is MGHDK, CDR2 SYGVNS, per germline. The V segment lost 4 bases and the J segment 0 bases; nucleotides outside the gene matches: 3. The CDR3 sequence: CASSAGLAASYEQYF. CDR3 DNA sequence: TGTGCCAGCAGTGCCGGACTAGCGGCCTCCTACGAGCAGTACTTC.

The J gene is TRBJ1-2, the V gene TRBV5-1; the D is unclear. The CDR3 runs 14 residues. Germline CDR1 and CDR2: SGHRS and YFSETQ. The V gene lost 0 bases and the J gene lost 2 bases, with 8 bases spanning the gap. CDR3: CASSLAGGNYGYTF. In DNA, the CDR3 is TGCGCCAGCAGCTTGGCCGGAGGGAACTATGGCTACACCTTC.

The chain carries TRBV19 and TRBJ1-5; D possibly corresponds to TRBD1 (5 bases). This CDR3 has 17 amino acids. The germline V and J ends were trimmed by 4 bases and 0 bases, with 16 bases remaining between them. In germline, CDR1 is LNHDA, CDR2 SQIVND (reference sequence). CDR3 protein: CASSTRGRTNSNQPQHF. CDR3 DNA sequence: TGTGCCAGTAGTACTAGGGGACGGACTAATAGCAATCAGCCCCAGCATTTT.

This clone was counted between two and nine times. This chain joins TRBV14 and TRBJ1-4; TRBD1 might be the D (5 bases). V was pared by 4 bases and J by 10 bases, with 13 bases between. CDR1 and CDR2 from the germline V gene are SGHDN and FVKESK. The CDR3 extends over 13 amino acids. The chain's CDR3 is CASSRESGGKLFF. DNA of the CDR3: TGTGCCAGCAGCCGAGAATCGGGGGGAAAACTGTTTTTT.

This clone showed up just a few times. The V gene is TRBV29-1, the J gene TRBJ1-2; D is possibly TRBD1 (5 bases). Deletions cut 0 bases from V and 2 bases from J, with 16 bases between. This CDR3 region has 16 residues. Germline V lookup: CDR1 SQVTM, CDR2 ANQGSEA. CDR3 DNA: TGCAGCGTTGAAGAATTTCGGGCAGGGAGGAACTATGGCTACACCTTC. Its translation: CSVEEFRAGRNYGYTF.

The chain carries TRBV7-5 and TRBJ2-3; the table's D call, TRBD1, has no DNA check behind it. TRBV7-5 is labeled a pseudogene. The length of the CDR3 is 17 residues. Here the CDR3 reads CASSLLYNVAQADTQYF. The CDR3 DNA sequence: TGTGCCAGCAGCTTGCTTTACAATGTGGCTCAGGCAGATACGCAGTATTTT.

V usage is TRBV19 and J usage is TRBJ2-5; D might be TRBD1 (5 bases). Trimming shortened V by 3 bases and J by 3 bases, and 8 bases separated the two germline ends. From germline, CDR1 is LNHDA and CDR2 SQIVND (reference sequence). The CDR3 sequence is 13 residues long. The CDR3 here is CASSMGREETQYF. In DNA form, the CDR3 reads TGTGCCAGTAGTATGGGCAGGGAAGAGACCCAGTACTTC.

The V call is TRBV30, the J call TRBJ1-4; weak D call: TRBD1 (5 bases). Germline-derived CDR1 and CDR2 are GTSNPN and SVGIG (reference sequence). The CDR3 is made up of 16 amino acids. V lost 3 bases and J 5 bases, leaving 19 bases between the germline ends. CDR3: CAWSTRVGLTNEKLFF. Here the CDR3 DNA reads TGTGCCTGGAGCACTCGGGTGGGGCTAACGAATGAAAAACTGTTTTTT.

This clone was observed once. V and J are TRBV28 and TRBJ2-7; 8 positions agree with TRBD1. Unmatched junction bases numbered 6, after V lost 5 bases and J lost 6 bases. This CDR3 is built from 13 residues. Germline assignment: CDR1 MDHEN and CDR2 SYDVKM. Written as DNA, the CDR3 is TGTGCCAGCAGTCCCCAGGGGGCGCCCGAGCAGTACTTC. This gives the protein CASSPQGAPEQYF. Based on the CDR3 plus reference TRBV28 and TRBJ2-7, the full variable domain is DVKVTQSSRYLVKRTGEKVFLECVQDMDHENMFWYRQDPGLGLRLIYFSYDVKMKEKGDIPEGYSVSREKKERFSLILESASTNQTSMYLCASSPQGAPEQYFGPGTRLTVT.

The chain joins TRBV28 to TRBJ1-5; weak D call: TRBD1 (5 bases). Germline assignment: CDR1 MDHEN and CDR2 SYDVKM. The V end was cut by 4 bases, the J end by 5 bases, with 15 bases between. The CDR3 runs 15 residues. The CDR3 coding sequence is TGTGCCAGCAGTTCGCAACGGGGGGACTATCAGCCCCAGCATTTT. This gives the protein CASSSQRGDYQPQHF.